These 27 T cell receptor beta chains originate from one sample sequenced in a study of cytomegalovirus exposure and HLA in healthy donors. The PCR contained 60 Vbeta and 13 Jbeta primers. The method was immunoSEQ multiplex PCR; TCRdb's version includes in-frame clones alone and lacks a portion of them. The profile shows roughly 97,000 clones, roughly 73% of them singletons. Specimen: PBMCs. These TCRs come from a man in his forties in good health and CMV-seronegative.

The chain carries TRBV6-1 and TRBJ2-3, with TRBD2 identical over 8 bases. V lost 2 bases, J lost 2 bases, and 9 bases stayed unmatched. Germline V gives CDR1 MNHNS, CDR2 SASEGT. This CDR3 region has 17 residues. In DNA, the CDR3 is TGTGCCAGCAGTGAATATTCGGCGGGGGGCTACACAGATACGCAGTATTTT. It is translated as CASSEYSAGGYTDTQYF.

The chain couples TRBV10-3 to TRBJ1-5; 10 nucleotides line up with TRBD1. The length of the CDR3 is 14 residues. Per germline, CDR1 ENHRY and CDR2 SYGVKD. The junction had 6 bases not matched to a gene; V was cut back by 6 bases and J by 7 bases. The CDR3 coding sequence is TGTGCCATCAGGGGGACAGGGGTAAACCAGCCCCAGCATTTT. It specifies CAIRGTGVNQPQHF.

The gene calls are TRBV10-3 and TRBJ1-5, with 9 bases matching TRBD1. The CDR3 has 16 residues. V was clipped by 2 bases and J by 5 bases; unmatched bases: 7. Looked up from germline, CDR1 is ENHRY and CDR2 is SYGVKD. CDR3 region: CAISEGTGRGDQPQHF. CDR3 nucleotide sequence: TGTGCCATCAGTGAGGGGACAGGGCGGGGTGATCAGCCCCAGCATTTT.

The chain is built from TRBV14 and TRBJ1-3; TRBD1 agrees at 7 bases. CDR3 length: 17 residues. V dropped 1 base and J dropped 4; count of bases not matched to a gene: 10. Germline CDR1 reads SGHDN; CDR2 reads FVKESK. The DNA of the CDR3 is TGTGCCAGCAGCCAAGCTCTAAGGGGACAGAGAGGAAACACCATATATTTT. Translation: CASSQALRGQRGNTIYF.

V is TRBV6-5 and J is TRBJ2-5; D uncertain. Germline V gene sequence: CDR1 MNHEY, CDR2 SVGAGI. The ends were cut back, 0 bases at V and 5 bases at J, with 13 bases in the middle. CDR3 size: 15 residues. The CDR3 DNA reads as TGTGCCAGCAGTTACTCACTCGTTATTTGGGAGACCCAGTACTTC. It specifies CASSYSLVIWETQYF.

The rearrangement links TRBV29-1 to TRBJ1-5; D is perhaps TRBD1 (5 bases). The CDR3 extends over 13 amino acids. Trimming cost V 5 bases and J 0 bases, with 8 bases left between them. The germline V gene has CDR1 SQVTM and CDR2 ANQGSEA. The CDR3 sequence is CSVRTNSNQPQHF. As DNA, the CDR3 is TGCAGCGTTAGGACAAATAGCAATCAGCCCCAGCATTTT. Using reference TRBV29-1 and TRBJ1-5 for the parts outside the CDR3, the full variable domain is SAVISQKPSRDICQRGTSLTIQCQVDSQVTMMFWYRQQPGQSLTLIATANQGSEATYESGFVIDKFPISRPNLTFSTLTVSNMSPEDSSIYLCSVRTNSNQPQHFGDGTRLSIL.

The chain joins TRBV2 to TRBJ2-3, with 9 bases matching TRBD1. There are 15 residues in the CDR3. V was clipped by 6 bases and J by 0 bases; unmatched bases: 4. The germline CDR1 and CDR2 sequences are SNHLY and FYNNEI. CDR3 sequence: CASRRGQGSTDTQYF. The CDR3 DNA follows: TGTGCCAGCAGGAGGGGACAGGGAAGCACAGATACGCAGTATTTT.

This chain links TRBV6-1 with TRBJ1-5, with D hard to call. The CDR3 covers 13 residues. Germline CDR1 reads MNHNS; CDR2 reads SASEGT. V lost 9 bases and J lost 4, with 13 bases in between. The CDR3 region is CASRVSLNQPQHF. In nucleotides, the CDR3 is TGTGCCAGTCGGGTCTCCTTGAATCAGCCCCAGCATTTT.

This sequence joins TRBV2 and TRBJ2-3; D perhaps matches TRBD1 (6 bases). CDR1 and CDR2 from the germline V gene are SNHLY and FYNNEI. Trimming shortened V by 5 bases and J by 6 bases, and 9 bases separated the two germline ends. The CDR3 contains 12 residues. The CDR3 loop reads CASSTDRDTQYF. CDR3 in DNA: TGTGCCAGCAGTACAGACAGGGATACGCAGTATTTT.

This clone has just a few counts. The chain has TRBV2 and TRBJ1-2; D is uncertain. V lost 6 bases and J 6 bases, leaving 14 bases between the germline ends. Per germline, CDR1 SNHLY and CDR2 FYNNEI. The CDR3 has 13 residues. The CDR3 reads CASSWWATDGYTF. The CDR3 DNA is TGTGCCAGCAGCTGGTGGGCCACGGATGGCTACACCTTC.

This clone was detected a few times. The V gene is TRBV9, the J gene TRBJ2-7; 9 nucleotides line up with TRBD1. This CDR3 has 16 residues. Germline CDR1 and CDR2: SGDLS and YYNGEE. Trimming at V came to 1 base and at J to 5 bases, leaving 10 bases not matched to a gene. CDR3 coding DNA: TGTGCCAGCAGCGTATTCACGGGACAGGGTATCAACGAGCAGTACTTC. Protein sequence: CASSVFTGQGINEQYF.

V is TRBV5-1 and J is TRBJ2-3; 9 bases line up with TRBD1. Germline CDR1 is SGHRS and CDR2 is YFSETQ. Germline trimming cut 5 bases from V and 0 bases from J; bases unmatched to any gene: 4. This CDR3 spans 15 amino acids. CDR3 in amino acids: CASRGQGLSTDTQYF. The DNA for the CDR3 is TGCGCCAGCAGGGGACAGGGCCTTAGCACAGATACGCAGTATTTT.

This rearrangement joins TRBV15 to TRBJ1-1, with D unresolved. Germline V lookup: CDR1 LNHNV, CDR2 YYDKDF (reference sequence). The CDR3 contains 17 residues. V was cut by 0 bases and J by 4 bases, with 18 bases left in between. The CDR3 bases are TGTGCCACCAGCAGAGATCATGGTATACGATCGGGCACTGAAGCTTTCTTT. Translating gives CATSRDHGIRSGTEAFF.

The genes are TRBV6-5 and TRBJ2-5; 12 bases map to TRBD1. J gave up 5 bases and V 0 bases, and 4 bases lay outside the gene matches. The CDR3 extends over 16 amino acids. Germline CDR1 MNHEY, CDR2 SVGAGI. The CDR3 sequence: CASSYSGTGGLETQYF. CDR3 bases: TGTGCCAGCAGTTACTCGGGGACAGGGGGCCTTGAGACCCAGTACTTC.

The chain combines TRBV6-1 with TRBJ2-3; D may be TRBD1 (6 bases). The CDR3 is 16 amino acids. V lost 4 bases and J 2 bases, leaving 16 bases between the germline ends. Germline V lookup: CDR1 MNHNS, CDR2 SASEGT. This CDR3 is CASSVWQDRYTDTQYF. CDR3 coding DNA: TGTGCCAGCAGTGTATGGCAGGACAGATACACAGATACGCAGTATTTT.

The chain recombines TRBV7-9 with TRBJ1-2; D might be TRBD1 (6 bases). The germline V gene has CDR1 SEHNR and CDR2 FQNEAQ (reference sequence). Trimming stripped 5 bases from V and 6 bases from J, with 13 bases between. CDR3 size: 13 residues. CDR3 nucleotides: TGTGCCAGCAGCCTCAGGGGTCAGCATGGCTACACCTTC. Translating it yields CASSLRGQHGYTF.

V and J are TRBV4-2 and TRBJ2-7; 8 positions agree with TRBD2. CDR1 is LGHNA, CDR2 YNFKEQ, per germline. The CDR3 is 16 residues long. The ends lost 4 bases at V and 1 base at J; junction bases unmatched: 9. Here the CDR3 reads CASSRGAGGPSYEQYF. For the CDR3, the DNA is TGTGCCAGCAGCCGGGGGGCGGGGGGCCCGTCCTACGAGCAGTACTTC.

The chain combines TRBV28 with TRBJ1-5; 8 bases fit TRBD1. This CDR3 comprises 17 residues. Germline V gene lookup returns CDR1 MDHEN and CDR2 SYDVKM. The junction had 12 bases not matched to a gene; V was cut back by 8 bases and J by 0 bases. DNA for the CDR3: TGTGCCAGCGCCTTTCGACAGGGGAGGTATAGCAATCAGCCCCAGCATTTT. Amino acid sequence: CASAFRQGRYSNQPQHF.

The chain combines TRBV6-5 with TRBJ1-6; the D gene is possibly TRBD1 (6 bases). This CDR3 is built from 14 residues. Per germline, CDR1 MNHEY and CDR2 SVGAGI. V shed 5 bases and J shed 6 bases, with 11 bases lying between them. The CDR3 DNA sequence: TGTGCCAGCAGTCGCACAGGGAGTAATTCACCCCTCCACTTT. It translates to CASSRTGSNSPLHF.

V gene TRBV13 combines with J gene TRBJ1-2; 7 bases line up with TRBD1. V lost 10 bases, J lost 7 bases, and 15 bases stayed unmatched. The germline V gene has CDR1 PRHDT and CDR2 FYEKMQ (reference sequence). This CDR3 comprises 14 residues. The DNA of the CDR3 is TGTGCCACGCAGGGCTTGAGAGGGGGCCGTGGCTACACCTTC. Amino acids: CATQGLRGGRGYTF. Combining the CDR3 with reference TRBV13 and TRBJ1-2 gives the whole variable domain AAGVIQSPRHLIKEKRETATLKCYPIPRHDTVYWYQQGPGQDPQFLISFYEKMQSDKGSIPDRFSAQQFSDYHSELNMSSLELGDSALYFCATQGLRGGRGYTFGSGTRLTVV.

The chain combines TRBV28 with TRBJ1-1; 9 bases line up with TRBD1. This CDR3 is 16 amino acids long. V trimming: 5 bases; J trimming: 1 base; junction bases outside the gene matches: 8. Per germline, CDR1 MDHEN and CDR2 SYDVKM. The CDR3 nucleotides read TGTGCCAGCAGTCGACTGACAGGGGGGGGGAACACTGAAGCTTTCTTT. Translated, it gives CASSRLTGGGNTEAFF.

The chain's CDR3 is CASSPGTGSPSYNEQFF. CDR3 DNA sequence: TGTGCCAGCTCACCCGGGACAGGGAGCCCCTCCTACAATGAGCAGTTCTTC. The V and J genes are TRBV2 and TRBJ2-1; 9 nucleotides match TRBD1. Germline V gene sequence: CDR1 SNHLY, CDR2 FYNNEI. The CDR3 consists of 17 residues. The V gene end was trimmed by 8 bases and the J gene end by 0 bases; junction bases not matched to a gene: 11.

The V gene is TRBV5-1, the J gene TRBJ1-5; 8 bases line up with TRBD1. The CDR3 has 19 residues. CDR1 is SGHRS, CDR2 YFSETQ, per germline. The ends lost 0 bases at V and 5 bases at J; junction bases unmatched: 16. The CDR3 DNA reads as TGCGCCAGCAGCTTGGCCGGGACAGGAAATATTTTTGAAGATCAGCCCCAGCATTTT. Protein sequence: CASSLAGTGNIFEDQPQHF.

CDR3 residues: CSVESGFGWETQYF. For the CDR3, the DNA is TGCAGCGTTGAGTCAGGCTTTGGTTGGGAGACCCAGTACTTC. The V gene is TRBV29-1, the J gene TRBJ2-5, with no clear D. This CDR3 region has 14 residues. From germline, CDR1 is SQVTM and CDR2 ANQGSEA. Trimming took 3 bases from V and 5 from J, leaving 16 bases between them.

The CDR3 here is CAIRRSPGLAGEGETQYF. CDR3 nucleotide sequence: TGTGCCATCAGGCGATCCCCGGGACTAGCGGGAGAGGGAGAGACCCAGTACTTC. This chain joins TRBV10-3 and TRBJ2-5; 14 bases align to TRBD2. Germline V gene lookup returns CDR1 ENHRY and CDR2 SYGVKD. This CDR3 is built from 18 residues. The ends lost 6 bases at V and 4 bases at J; junction bases unmatched: 13.

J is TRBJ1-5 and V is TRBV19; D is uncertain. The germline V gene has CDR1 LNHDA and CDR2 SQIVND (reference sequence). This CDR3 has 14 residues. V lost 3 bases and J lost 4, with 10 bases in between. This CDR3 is CASSIRELNQPQHF. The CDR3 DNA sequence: TGTGCCAGTAGTATCCGGGAACTTAATCAGCCCCAGCATTTT.

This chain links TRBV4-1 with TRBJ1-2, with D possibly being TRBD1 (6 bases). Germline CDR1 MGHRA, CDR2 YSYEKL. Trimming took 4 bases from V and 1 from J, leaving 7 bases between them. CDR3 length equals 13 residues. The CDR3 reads CASSLQGNYGYTF. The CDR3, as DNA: TGCGCCAGCAGCCTACAGGGTAACTATGGCTACACCTTC.